The rows below give T cell receptor beta chains drawn from one sample of a study of T cell responses to AZD1222 COVID-19 vaccine. Assay: immunoSEQ multiplex PCR; the TCRdb copy retains only in-frame clones and omits some. The repertoire consists of 95,000 to 150,000 clones, with about 85% occurring once and the leading ten covering around 6.2%. The source material was peripheral blood, sampled on day 0 of AZD1222 vaccination. These TCRs come from an adult in good health. Each CDR3 is given with its conserved first and last residue. D genes are given only for firm matches. Clone size, where shown, is once, few, many, or a class for clones that have expanded.

clone_size | d_call | j_call | v_call | cdr3_aa | cdr3_nt
few | TRBD1 | TRBJ2-4 | TRBV6-5 | CASRTGNSGNIQYF | TGTGCCAGCAGGACAGGGAATTCTGGAAACATTCAGTACTTC
- | TRBD2 | TRBJ2-2 | TRBV5-1 | CASSLRLATGELFF | TGCGCCAGCAGCCTCCGACTAGCCACCGGGGAGCTGTTTTTT
- | - | TRBJ2-1 | TRBV19 | CASSAGIEQFF | TGTGCCAGTAGTGCGGGGATTGAGCAGTTCTTC
- | - | TRBJ1-6 | TRBV6-5 | CASSYRGSYNSPLHF | TGTGCCAGCAGTTACAGGGGATCCTATAATTCACCCCTCCACTTT
few | - | TRBJ2-1 | TRBV9 | CASSDEGGPYNEQFF | TGTGCCAGCAGCGATGAAGGGGGACCCTACAATGAGCAGTTCTTC
- | - | TRBJ2-6 | TRBV28 | CASSHSEISGANVLTF | TGTGCCAGCAGTCACTCAGAGATCTCTGGGGCCAACGTCCTGACTTTC
- | - | TRBJ1-6 | TRBV7-2 | CASSLDLDYSPLHF | TGTGCCAGCAGCTTAGATCTAGATTATTCACCCCTCCACTTT
- | - | TRBJ2-5 | TRBV7-7 | CASSPAGGARETQYF | TGTGCCAGCAGCCCGGCGGGCGGGGCGCGAGAGACCCAGTACTTC
- | TRBD2 | TRBJ2-3 | TRBV5-1 | CASSLSRGGNTDTQYF | TGCGCCAGCAGCTTATCCCGGGGGGGAAACACAGATACGCAGTATTTT
- | TRBD1 | TRBJ2-7 | TRBV29-1 | CSVDGTGTGTYEQYF | TGCAGCGTTGACGGGACCGGGACAGGGACGTACGAGCAGTACTTC
- | - | TRBJ1-5 | TRBV30 | CAWSFPPSWGSNQPQHF | TGTGCCTGGAGTTTTCCCCCCTCCTGGGGCAGCAATCAGCCCCAGCATTTT
once | - | TRBJ1-1 | TRBV9 | CASSRRATTFERNTEAFF | TGTGCCAGCAGCAGGAGAGCTACAACCTTTGAAAGGAACACTGAAGCTTTCTTT
once | TRBD1 | TRBJ1-5 | TRBV6-5 | CASSLGQGGLPQHF | TGTGCCAGCAGCCTCGGACAGGGTGGCTTGCCCCAGCATTTT
- | - | TRBJ1-5 | TRBV19 | CASRGRGSNQPQHF | TGTGCCAGTAGGGGGCGCGGTAGCAATCAGCCCCAGCATTTT
- | TRBD2 | TRBJ2-3 | TRBV7-2 | CASRLAGTTDTQYF | TGTGCCAGCAGACTAGCGGGGACCACAGATACGCAGTATTTT
many | - | TRBJ1-2 | TRBV7-9 | CASSLSDYGYTF | TGTGCCAGCAGCTTGTCTGATTATGGCTACACCTTC
once | TRBD1 | TRBJ1-1 | TRBV5-1 | CASSLDTGGRTEAFF | TGCGCCAGCAGCTTGGATACAGGGGGCCGCACTGAAGCTTTCTTT
few | TRBD2 | TRBJ2-3 | TRBV5-1 | CASSPRLAGDTQYF | TGCGCCAGCAGCCCCAGACTAGCAGGGGATACGCAGTATTTT
- | - | TRBJ1-5 | TRBV9 | CASSGGRNDDQPQHF | TGTGCTAGCAGCGGGGGACGCAACGATGATCAGCCCCAGCATTTT
- | - | TRBJ2-2 | TRBV11-2 | CASSLVGTQNTGELFF | TGTGCCAGCAGCTTAGTCGGGACACAGAACACCGGGGAGCTGTTTTTT
- | - | TRBJ1-2 | TRBV14 | CASSLARVGGYTF | TGTGCCAGCAGCCTCGCCCGGGTAGGAGGCTACACCTTC
once | - | TRBJ2-2 | TRBV9 | CASSPRMGPGLGELFF | TGTGCCAGCAGCCCGCGGATGGGCCCAGGGCTCGGGGAGCTGTTTTTT
- | TRBD2 | TRBJ2-7 | TRBV19 | CATQRGRGKYF | TGTGCCACCCAGCGGGGCCGGGGAAAGTACTTC
- | - | TRBJ1-1 | TRBV7-3 | CASSLTRGTRAFF | TGTGCCAGCAGCTTAACTCGGGGTACTAGGGCTTTCTTT
- | - | TRBJ1-1 | TRBV7-3 | CASKLVSNTEAFF | TGTGCCAGCAAGCTAGTCTCGAACACTGAAGCTTTCTTT
- | - | TRBJ2-3 | TRBV7-6 | CASSLWGESTDTQYF | TGTGCCAGCAGCTTATGGGGGGAGAGCACAGATACGCAGTATTTT
- | - | TRBJ1-2 | TRBV4-2 | CASSQDLGDYGYTF | TGTGCCAGCAGCCAAGATTTAGGGGACTATGGCTACACCTTC
- | - | TRBJ1-1 | TRBV5-4 | CASSHQVQLNTEAFF | TGTGCCAGCAGCCATCAGGTGCAGCTGAACACTGAAGCTTTCTTT
once | - | TRBJ1-2 | TRBV2 | CASSDPDGPEYHLYTF | TGTGCCAGCAGTGACCCGGACGGGCCCGAGTACCACCTCTACACCTTC
- | - | TRBJ2-1 | TRBV20-1 | CSAPGPDEQFF | TGCAGTGCTCCGGGCCCGGATGAGCAGTTCTTC
- | TRBD1 | TRBJ2-7 | TRBV15 | CATSNLYRDRGREQYF | TGTGCCACCAGCAACCTGTACCGGGACAGGGGTCGAGAGCAGTACTTC
- | TRBD1 | TRBJ2-6 | TRBV2 | CASSGGQDASGANVLTF | TGTGCCAGCAGTGGGGGACAGGACGCCTCTGGGGCCAACGTCCTGACTTTC
- | TRBD1 | TRBJ2-7 | TRBV7-2 | CASSPTGTVNYEQYF | TGTGCCAGCAGCCCCACCGGGACAGTAAACTACGAGCAGTACTTC
- | - | TRBJ2-5 | TRBV10-3 | CAISIPGGTQYF | TGTGCCATCAGTATACCAGGAGGGACCCAGTACTTC
- | - | TRBJ2-7 | TRBV12-5 | CASGLVGTPGEQYF | TGTGCTAGTGGTTTGGTAGGGACGCCGGGAGAGCAGTACTTC
- | TRBD1 | TRBJ2-3 | TRBV24-1 | CATTLGTGSTDTQYF | TGTGCCACCACCCTCGGGACAGGGAGCACAGATACGCAGTATTTT
- | TRBD2 | TRBJ2-2 | TRBV4-1 | CASSQVWGGTGELFF | TGCGCCAGCAGCCAAGTGTGGGGGGGGACCGGGGAGCTGTTTTTT
- | - | TRBJ1-5 | TRBV19 | CASSIRSVQGGQPQHF | TGTGCCAGTAGTATAAGATCGGTGCAGGGAGGTCAGCCCCAGCATTTT
- | - | TRBJ2-7 | TRBV4-3 | CASSQDRGWAYEQYF | TGCGCCAGCAGCCAAGATAGGGGCTGGGCCTACGAGCAGTACTTC
- | - | TRBJ1-2 | TRBV4-3 | CASSQDAAFRYGYTF | TGCGCCAGCAGCCAAGATGCAGCCTTTAGATATGGCTACACCTTC
few | - | TRBJ1-2 | TRBV5-4 | CASTLLGGKAYTF | TGTGCCAGCACCTTACTGGGGGGGAAGGCCTACACCTTC
- | TRBD1 | TRBJ1-6 | TRBV10-3 | CAISDREYSPLHF | TGTGCCATCAGCGACAGGGAATATTCACCCCTCCACTTT
- | - | TRBJ1-1 | TRBV29-1 | CSASTLRGTEAFF | TGCAGCGCGTCGACACTCCGAGGGACTGAAGCTTTCTTT
few | TRBD1 | TRBJ1-2 | TRBV19 | CASSPPAAGTVYGYTF | TGTGCCAGTAGTCCACCCGCAGCCGGGACAGTCTATGGCTACACCTTC
once | - | TRBJ2-7 | TRBV5-1 | CASSSSGDLYEQYF | TGCGCCAGCAGCTCCTCCGGGGACCTATACGAGCAGTACTTC
- | - | TRBJ1-2 | TRBV7-9 | CASSLRGDALQNYGYTF | TGTGCCAGCAGCTTACGGGGGGATGCACTCCAGAACTATGGCTACACCTTC
- | - | TRBJ1-2 | TRBV6-2/TRBV6-3 | CASSSYGYTF | TGTGCCAGCAGTTCCTATGGCTACACCTTC